The rows below give T cell receptor beta chains drawn from one sample of a study of blood T cell repertoires in COVID-19. Method: immunoSEQ multiplex PCR; TCRdb's copy keeps in-frame clones and lacks some. The data show 200,000 to 250,000 clones, approximately 81% seen once. The sample consisted of peripheral blood. The receptors were gathered from a middle-aged man with acute or convalescent COVID-19. CDR3s include the opening cysteine and the closing phenylalanine or tryptophan. The order of the fields is CDR3 length, D gene, V gene, clone size, J gene, CDR3 protein, CDR3 DNA. D genes are given only for firm matches. The size of a clone is reported for some rows only, either as once, few or many, or as a class for expanded clones.

len: 14
d_gene: TRBD1
v_gene: TRBV18
abundance: -
j_gene: TRBJ2-7
CDR3aa: CASSPGQGVREQYF
CDR3nt: TGTGCCAGCTCACCAGGACAGGGGGTGAGGGAGCAGTACTTC

len: 14
d_gene: -
v_gene: TRBV5-1
abundance: -
j_gene: TRBJ2-7
CDR3aa: CASSLLSGLNEQYF
CDR3nt: TGCGCCAGCAGCTTGTTATCAGGGTTGAACGAGCAGTACTTC

len: 17
d_gene: TRBD1
v_gene: TRBV30
abundance: -
j_gene: TRBJ2-1
CDR3aa: CAWRKSWGTGTYNEQFF
CDR3nt: TGTGCCTGGAGGAAATCGTGGGGGACAGGGACGTACAATGAGCAGTTCTTC

len: 13
d_gene: TRBD1
v_gene: TRBV12-3/TRBV12-4
abundance: -
j_gene: TRBJ1-6
CDR3aa: CASRQQGDSPLHF
CDR3nt: TGTGCCAGCAGACAACAGGGGGATTCACCCCTCCACTTT

len: 13
d_gene: -
v_gene: TRBV2
abundance: -
j_gene: TRBJ2-5
CDR3aa: CASSGDLGETQYF
CDR3nt: TGTGCCAGCAGTGGCGATCTCGGGGAGACCCAGTACTTC

len: 12
d_gene: -
v_gene: TRBV28
abundance: -
j_gene: TRBJ2-7
CDR3aa: CASSLPPYEQYF
CDR3nt: TGTGCCAGCAGTCTACCCCCCTACGAGCAGTACTTC

len: 16
d_gene: -
v_gene: TRBV12-5
abundance: few
j_gene: TRBJ1-5
CDR3aa: CASSPDIGAGNQPQHF
CDR3nt: TGTGCTAGTAGCCCCGACATTGGAGCGGGCAATCAGCCCCAGCATTTT

len: 14
d_gene: TRBD1
v_gene: TRBV30
abundance: -
j_gene: TRBJ1-2
CDR3aa: CAWVGDRGNYGYTF
CDR3nt: TGTGCCTGGGTGGGGGACAGGGGAAACTATGGCTACACCTTC

len: 14
d_gene: TRBD2
v_gene: TRBV7-9
abundance: -
j_gene: TRBJ2-7
CDR3aa: CASSVGGSSYEQYF
CDR3nt: TGTGCCAGCAGTGTCGGGGGGAGCTCCTACGAGCAGTACTTC

len: 15
d_gene: -
v_gene: TRBV11-3
abundance: -
j_gene: TRBJ1-2
CDR3aa: CASSFLLDQGGGYTF
CDR3nt: TGTGCCAGCAGCTTTTTATTGGACCAGGGTGGCGGCTACACCTTC

len: 13
d_gene: -
v_gene: TRBV19
abundance: -
j_gene: TRBJ1-2
CDR3aa: CASSIDAGDGYTF
CDR3nt: TGTGCCAGTAGTATAGATGCGGGGGATGGCTACACCTTC

len: 13
d_gene: -
v_gene: TRBV11-3
abundance: -
j_gene: TRBJ1-1
CDR3aa: CASSFGLNTEAFF
CDR3nt: TGTGCCAGCAGCTTCGGGTTGAACACTGAAGCTTTCTTT

len: 14
d_gene: -
v_gene: TRBV2
abundance: -
j_gene: TRBJ2-7
CDR3aa: CASSDGRGSYEQYF
CDR3nt: TGTGCCAGCAGTGATGGCAGGGGCTCCTACGAGCAGTACTTC

len: 13
d_gene: -
v_gene: TRBV29-1
abundance: -
j_gene: TRBJ1-2
CDR3aa: CSVDERRTYGYTF
CDR3nt: TGCAGCGTTGATGAGCGGCGGACCTATGGCTACACCTTC

len: 15
d_gene: TRBD1
v_gene: TRBV24-1
abundance: few
j_gene: TRBJ1-4
CDR3aa: CATSDSRGSGEKLFF
CDR3nt: TGTGCCACCAGTGATTCCAGGGGGTCCGGTGAAAAACTGTTTTTT

len: 12
d_gene: TRBD2
v_gene: TRBV2
abundance: -
j_gene: TRBJ2-3
CDR3aa: CASATSGAAQYF
CDR3nt: TGTGCCAGTGCGACTAGCGGGGCAGCGCAGTATTTT